These 10 T cell receptor beta chains share one sample of origin, sequenced in a study of blood T cell repertoires in COVID-19. Profiling relied on immunoSEQ multiplex PCR, and the TCRdb table lists in-frame clones only, not all of them. The repertoire includes about 240,000 clones, approximately 80% of them detected once, and roughly 9.6% sits in the top ten. Specimen: peripheral blood. The receptors were sampled from a woman of 80 years or more with acute or convalescent COVID-19.

The V and J genes are TRBV10-3 and TRBJ2-2; 11 bases are shared with TRBD2. Per germline, CDR1 ENHRY and CDR2 SYGVKD. With 5 bases clipped from V and 10 bases from J, the junction kept 6 bases outside the gene matches. The CDR3 has 14 residues. The CDR3 nucleotides are TGTGCCATCAGTCCTCTAGCGGGGGGCGAGGAGCTGTTTTTT. Translation: CAISPLAGGEELFF.

This clone was seen more than once but under ten times. This rearrangement joins TRBV27 to TRBJ1-6; D gene uncertain. The CDR3 extends over 16 amino acids. Trimming pared 0 bases from V and 9 bases from J, leaving 15 bases between. Germline V CDR1 and CDR2: MNHEY, SMNVEV (reference sequence). The CDR3 protein is CASSLSIIKGSSPLHF. CDR3 bases: TGTGCCAGCAGTTTATCGATTATTAAAGGGAGTTCACCCCTCCACTTT.

This chain links TRBV27 with TRBJ2-5, with 8 bases aligning to TRBD1. V shed 4 bases and J 1 base; nucleotides not matched to a gene: 11. There are 17 residues in the CDR3. Germline CDR1 MNHEY, CDR2 SMNVEV (reference sequence). The chain's CDR3 is CASSSGTGQALQETQYF. In DNA, the CDR3 is TGTGCCAGCAGTTCCGGGACAGGCCAGGCCCTCCAAGAGACCCAGTACTTC.

The chain carries TRBV19 and TRBJ1-1; tentatively, D is TRBD1 (6 bases). The germline CDR1 and CDR2 sequences are LNHDA and SQIVND (reference sequence). CDR3 length equals 14 residues. Trimming took off 7 bases at V and 4 bases at J, with 16 bases between the two ends. The chain's CDR3 is CASTLTGPVTEAFF. CDR3 in DNA: TGTGCCAGTACCCTGACAGGCCCGGTCACTGAAGCTTTCTTT.

The chain employs TRBV9 and TRBJ2-3; possible D gene TRBD2, 5 bases. The germline V and J ends were trimmed by 3 bases and 5 bases, with 13 bases remaining between them. This CDR3 has 14 residues. The V gene's germline CDR1 is SGDLS and CDR2 YYNGEE. CDR3: CASSELDWGDTQYF. The CDR3 DNA sequence: TGTGCCAGCAGCGAACTAGATTGGGGAGATACGCAGTATTTT.

This clone was recorded many times. This chain connects TRBV10-3 to TRBJ1-1; D not certain. Trimming left V 10 bases short and J 0 bases short, with 9 bases between. The CDR3 is made up of 12 amino acids. CDR1 is ENHRY and CDR2 is SYGVKD in the germline V gene. The CDR3 coding sequence is TGTGCCACCCGGAGGGTGAACACTGAAGCTTTCTTT. It codes for CATRRVNTEAFF.

This chain joins TRBV7-9 and TRBJ1-2, with D perhaps matching TRBD1 (5 bases). The CDR3 has 13 amino acids. Germline V lookup: CDR1 SEHNR, CDR2 FQNEAQ (reference sequence). V was pared by 6 bases and J by 8 bases, with 16 bases between. This CDR3 reads CASRSDSRWGYTF. CDR3 nucleotides: TGTGCCAGCAGGTCCGACAGCCGGTGGGGCTACACCTTC.

V gene TRBV18 combines with J gene TRBJ1-2; D remains ambiguous. Trimming stripped 3 bases from V and 8 bases from J, with 7 bases between. CDR1 is KGHSH and CDR2 is LQKENI in the germline V gene. The CDR3 covers 11 residues. Here the CDR3 DNA reads TGTGCCAGCTCACCGGGGAGCGGCTACACCTTC. This encodes CASSPGSGYTF.

This clone was detected a few times. The chain has TRBV5-1 and TRBJ1-5; tentatively, D is TRBD1 (5 bases). Trimming took off 4 bases at V and 0 bases at J, with 14 bases between the two ends. CDR3 length equals 16 residues. In germline, CDR1 is SGHRS, CDR2 YFSETQ. The CDR3 region is CASSPTGGYSNQPQHF. CDR3 coding DNA: TGCGCCAGCAGCCCCACCGGGGGGTATAGCAATCAGCCCCAGCATTTT.

This sequence joins TRBV29-1 and TRBJ1-4; unclear D gene. Germline-derived CDR1 and CDR2 are SQVTM and ANQGSEA. Trimming stripped 7 bases from V and 7 bases from J, with 16 bases between. The CDR3 covers 13 residues. CDR3 nucleotides: TGCAGCGCTATGCACGGGATGGGTGAAAAACTGTTTTTT. This codes for CSAMHGMGEKLFF.